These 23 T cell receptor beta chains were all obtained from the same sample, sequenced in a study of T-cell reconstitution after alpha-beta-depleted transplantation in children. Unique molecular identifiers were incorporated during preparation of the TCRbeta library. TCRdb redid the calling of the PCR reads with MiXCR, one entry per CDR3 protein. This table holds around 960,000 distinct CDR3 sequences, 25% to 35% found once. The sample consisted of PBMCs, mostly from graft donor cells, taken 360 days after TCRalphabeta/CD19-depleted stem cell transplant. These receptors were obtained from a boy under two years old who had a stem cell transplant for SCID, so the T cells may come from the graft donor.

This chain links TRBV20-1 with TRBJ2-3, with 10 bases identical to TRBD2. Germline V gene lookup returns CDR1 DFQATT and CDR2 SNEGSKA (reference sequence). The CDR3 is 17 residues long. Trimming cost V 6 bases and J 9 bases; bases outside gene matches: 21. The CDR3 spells CSAPVRIAGGQARTQYF. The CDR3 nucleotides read TGCAGTGCCCCGGTCCGTATAGCGGGGGGTCAGGCCAGAACGCAGTATTTT.

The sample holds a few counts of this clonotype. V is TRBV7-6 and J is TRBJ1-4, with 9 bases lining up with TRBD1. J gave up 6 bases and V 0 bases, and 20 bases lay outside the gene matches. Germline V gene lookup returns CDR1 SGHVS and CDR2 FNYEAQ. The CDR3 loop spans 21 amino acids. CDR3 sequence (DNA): TGTGCCAGCAGCTTAGCGGACGGGACAGGGAGTTTTTTCAAGTTGTATGAAAAACTGTTTTTT. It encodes CASSLADGTGSFFKLYEKLFF. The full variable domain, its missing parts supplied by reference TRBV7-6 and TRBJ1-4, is GAGVSQSPRYKVTKRGQDVALRCDPISGHVSLYWYRQALGQGPEFLTYFNYEAQQDKSGLPNDRFSAERPEGSISTLTIQRTEQRDSAMYRCASSLADGTGSFFKLYEKLFFGSGTQLSVL.

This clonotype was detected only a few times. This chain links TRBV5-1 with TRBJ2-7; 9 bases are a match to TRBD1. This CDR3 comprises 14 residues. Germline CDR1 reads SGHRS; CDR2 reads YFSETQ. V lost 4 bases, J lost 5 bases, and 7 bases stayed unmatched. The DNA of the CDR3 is TGCGCCAGCAGCACTTTCGGACAGGGGAACGAGCAGTACTTC. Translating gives CASSTFGQGNEQYF.

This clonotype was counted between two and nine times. The CDR3 loop is CASSDQVTIREQFF. CDR3 nucleotides: TGTGCCAGCAGTGATCAGGTAACCATCCGTGAGCAGTTCTTC. This rearrangement joins TRBV2 to TRBJ2-1; D not resolved. Germline values: CDR1 SNHLY, CDR2 FYNNEI. The V end lost 3 bases, the J end lost 9 bases, and 15 bases lay between the germline ends. The length of the CDR3 is 14 residues.

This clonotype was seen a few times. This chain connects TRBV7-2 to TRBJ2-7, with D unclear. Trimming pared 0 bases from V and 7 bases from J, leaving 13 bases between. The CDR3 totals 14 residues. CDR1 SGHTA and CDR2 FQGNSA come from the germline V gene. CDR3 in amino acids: CASSLAPTLGEQYF. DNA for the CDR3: TGTGCCAGCAGCTTAGCCCCGACGTTGGGGGAGCAGTACTTC.

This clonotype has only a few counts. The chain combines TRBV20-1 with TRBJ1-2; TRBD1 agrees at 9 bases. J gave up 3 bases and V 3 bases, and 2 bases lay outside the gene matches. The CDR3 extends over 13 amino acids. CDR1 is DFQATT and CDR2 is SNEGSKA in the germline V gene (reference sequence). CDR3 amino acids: CSARRDRDYGYTF. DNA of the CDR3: TGCAGTGCTAGGCGGGACAGGGACTATGGCTACACCTTC.

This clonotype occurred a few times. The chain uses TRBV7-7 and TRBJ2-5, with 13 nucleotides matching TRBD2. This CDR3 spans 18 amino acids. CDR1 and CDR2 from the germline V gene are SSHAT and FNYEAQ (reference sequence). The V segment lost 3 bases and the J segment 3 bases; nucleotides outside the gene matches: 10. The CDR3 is CASSFRKTSGGAEETQYF. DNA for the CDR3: TGTGCCAGCAGCTTCCGGAAAACTAGCGGGGGGGCGGAAGAGACCCAGTACTTC. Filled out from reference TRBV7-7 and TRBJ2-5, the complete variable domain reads GAGVSQSPRYKVTKRGQDVTLRCDPISSHATLYWYQQALGQGPEFLTYFNYEAQPDKSGLPSDRFSAERPEGSISTLTIQRTEQRDSAMYRCASSFRKTSGGAEETQYFGPGTRLLVL.

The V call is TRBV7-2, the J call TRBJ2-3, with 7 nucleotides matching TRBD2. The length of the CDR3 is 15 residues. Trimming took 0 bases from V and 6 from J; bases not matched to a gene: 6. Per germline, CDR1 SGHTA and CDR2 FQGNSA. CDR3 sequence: CASSLAPAGDDTQYF. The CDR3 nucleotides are TGTGCCAGCAGCTTAGCACCCGCGGGGGACGATACGCAGTATTTT.

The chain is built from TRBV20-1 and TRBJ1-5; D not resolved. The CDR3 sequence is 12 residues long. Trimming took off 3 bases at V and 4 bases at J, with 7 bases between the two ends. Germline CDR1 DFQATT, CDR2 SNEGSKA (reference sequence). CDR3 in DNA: TGCAGTGCTAGCCCACTTAATCAGCCCCAGCATTTT. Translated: CSASPLNQPQHF.

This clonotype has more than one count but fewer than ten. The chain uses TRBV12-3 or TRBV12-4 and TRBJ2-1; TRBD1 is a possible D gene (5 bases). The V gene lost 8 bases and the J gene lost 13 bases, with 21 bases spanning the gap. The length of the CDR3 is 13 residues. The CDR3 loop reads CASAKDIPSLQFF. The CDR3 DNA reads TGTGCCAGCGCCAAGGACATCCCCTCACTCCAGTTCTTC.

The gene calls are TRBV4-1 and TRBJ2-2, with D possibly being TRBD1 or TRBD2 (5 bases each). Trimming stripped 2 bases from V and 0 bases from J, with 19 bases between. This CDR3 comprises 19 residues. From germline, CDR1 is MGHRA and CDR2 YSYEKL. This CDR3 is CASSQWFRTGAANTGELFF. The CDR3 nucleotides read TGCGCCAGCAGCCAATGGTTCCGAACCGGGGCGGCGAACACCGGGGAGCTGTTTTTT.

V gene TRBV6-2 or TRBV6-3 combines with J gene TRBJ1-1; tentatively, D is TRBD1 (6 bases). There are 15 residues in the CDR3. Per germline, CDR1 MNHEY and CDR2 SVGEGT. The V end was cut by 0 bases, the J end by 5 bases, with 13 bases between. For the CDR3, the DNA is TGTGCCAGCAGTTACTCGGGCAGGGGAGGGACTGAAGCTTTCTTT. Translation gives CASSYSGRGGTEAFF.

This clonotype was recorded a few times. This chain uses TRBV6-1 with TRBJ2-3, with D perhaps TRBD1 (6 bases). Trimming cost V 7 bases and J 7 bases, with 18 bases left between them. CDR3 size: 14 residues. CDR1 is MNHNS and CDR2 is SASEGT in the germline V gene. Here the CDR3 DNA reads TGTGCCAGCACCCAGGGGTCCGCACACCATACGCAGTATTTT. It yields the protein CASTQGSAHHTQYF.

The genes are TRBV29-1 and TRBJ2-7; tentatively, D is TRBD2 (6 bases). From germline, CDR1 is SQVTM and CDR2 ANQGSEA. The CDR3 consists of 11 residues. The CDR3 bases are TGCTCGGGACTTAGGAGGAACGAGCAGTACTTC. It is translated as CSGLRRNEQYF.

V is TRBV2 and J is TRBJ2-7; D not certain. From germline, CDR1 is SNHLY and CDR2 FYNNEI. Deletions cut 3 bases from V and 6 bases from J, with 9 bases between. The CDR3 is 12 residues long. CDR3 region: CASSEAPPEQYF. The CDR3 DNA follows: TGTGCCAGCAGTGAGGCACCACCCGAGCAGTACTTC.

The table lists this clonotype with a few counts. CDR3 sequence (DNA): TGTGCCAGCATCCCACTAGCGGGGGGCAGGCAGTACTTC. Translated, it gives CASIPLAGGRQYF. The V call is TRBV6-6, the J call TRBJ2-7; 12 positions agree with TRBD2. This CDR3 comprises 13 residues. V was pared by 7 bases and J by 9 bases, with 7 bases of the junction left unmatched. The germline V gene has CDR1 MNHNY and CDR2 SVGAGI (reference sequence).

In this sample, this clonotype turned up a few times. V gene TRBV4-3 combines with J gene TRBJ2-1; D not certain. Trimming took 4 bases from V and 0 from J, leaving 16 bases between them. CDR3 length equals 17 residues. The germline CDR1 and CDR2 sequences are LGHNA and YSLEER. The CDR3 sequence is CASSPGRTMSSYNEQFF. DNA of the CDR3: TGCGCCAGCAGCCCAGGACGGACGATGAGCTCCTACAATGAGCAGTTCTTC.

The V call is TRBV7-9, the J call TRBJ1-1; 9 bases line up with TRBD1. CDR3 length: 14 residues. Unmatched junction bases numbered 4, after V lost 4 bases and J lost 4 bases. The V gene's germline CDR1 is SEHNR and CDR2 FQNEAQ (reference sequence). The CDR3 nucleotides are TGTGCCAGCAGCTGGGGACAGGGCTTCACTGAAGCTTTCTTT. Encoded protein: CASSWGQGFTEAFF.

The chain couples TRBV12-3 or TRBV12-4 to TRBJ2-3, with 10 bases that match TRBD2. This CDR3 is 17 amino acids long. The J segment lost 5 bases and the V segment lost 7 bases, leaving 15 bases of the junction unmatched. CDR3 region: CASTPGLAGDIGDTQYF. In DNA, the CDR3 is TGTGCCAGCACCCCTGGGCTAGCGGGGGATATAGGAGATACGCAGTATTTT.

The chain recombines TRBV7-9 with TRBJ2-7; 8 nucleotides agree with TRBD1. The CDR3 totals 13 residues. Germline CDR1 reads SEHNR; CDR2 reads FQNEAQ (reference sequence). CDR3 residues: CAWGQGAAYEQYF. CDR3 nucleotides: TGTGCTTGGGGGCAGGGGGCCGCCTACGAGCAGTACTTC.

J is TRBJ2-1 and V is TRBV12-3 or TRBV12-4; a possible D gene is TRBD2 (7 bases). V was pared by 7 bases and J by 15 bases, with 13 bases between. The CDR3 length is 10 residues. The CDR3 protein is CASKGGHLFF. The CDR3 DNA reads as TGTGCCAGCAAGGGGGGGCACCTGTTCTTC.

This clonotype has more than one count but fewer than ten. In DNA form, the CDR3 reads TGTGCCAGCAGTTTGCCTAGCGGGGGGGATGAGCAGTTCTTC. It codes for CASSLPSGGDEQFF. The chain employs TRBV12-3 or TRBV12-4 and TRBJ2-1, with TRBD2 matching 12 bases. V shed 3 bases and J 8 bases; nucleotides not matched to a gene: 2. This CDR3 spans 14 amino acids.

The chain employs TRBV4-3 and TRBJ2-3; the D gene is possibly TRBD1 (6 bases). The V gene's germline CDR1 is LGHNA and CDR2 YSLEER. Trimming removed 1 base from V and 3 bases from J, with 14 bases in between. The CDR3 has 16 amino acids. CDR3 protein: CASSQATGWLTDTQYF. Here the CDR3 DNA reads TGCGCCAGCAGCCAAGCTACAGGGTGGTTGACAGATACGCAGTATTTT.